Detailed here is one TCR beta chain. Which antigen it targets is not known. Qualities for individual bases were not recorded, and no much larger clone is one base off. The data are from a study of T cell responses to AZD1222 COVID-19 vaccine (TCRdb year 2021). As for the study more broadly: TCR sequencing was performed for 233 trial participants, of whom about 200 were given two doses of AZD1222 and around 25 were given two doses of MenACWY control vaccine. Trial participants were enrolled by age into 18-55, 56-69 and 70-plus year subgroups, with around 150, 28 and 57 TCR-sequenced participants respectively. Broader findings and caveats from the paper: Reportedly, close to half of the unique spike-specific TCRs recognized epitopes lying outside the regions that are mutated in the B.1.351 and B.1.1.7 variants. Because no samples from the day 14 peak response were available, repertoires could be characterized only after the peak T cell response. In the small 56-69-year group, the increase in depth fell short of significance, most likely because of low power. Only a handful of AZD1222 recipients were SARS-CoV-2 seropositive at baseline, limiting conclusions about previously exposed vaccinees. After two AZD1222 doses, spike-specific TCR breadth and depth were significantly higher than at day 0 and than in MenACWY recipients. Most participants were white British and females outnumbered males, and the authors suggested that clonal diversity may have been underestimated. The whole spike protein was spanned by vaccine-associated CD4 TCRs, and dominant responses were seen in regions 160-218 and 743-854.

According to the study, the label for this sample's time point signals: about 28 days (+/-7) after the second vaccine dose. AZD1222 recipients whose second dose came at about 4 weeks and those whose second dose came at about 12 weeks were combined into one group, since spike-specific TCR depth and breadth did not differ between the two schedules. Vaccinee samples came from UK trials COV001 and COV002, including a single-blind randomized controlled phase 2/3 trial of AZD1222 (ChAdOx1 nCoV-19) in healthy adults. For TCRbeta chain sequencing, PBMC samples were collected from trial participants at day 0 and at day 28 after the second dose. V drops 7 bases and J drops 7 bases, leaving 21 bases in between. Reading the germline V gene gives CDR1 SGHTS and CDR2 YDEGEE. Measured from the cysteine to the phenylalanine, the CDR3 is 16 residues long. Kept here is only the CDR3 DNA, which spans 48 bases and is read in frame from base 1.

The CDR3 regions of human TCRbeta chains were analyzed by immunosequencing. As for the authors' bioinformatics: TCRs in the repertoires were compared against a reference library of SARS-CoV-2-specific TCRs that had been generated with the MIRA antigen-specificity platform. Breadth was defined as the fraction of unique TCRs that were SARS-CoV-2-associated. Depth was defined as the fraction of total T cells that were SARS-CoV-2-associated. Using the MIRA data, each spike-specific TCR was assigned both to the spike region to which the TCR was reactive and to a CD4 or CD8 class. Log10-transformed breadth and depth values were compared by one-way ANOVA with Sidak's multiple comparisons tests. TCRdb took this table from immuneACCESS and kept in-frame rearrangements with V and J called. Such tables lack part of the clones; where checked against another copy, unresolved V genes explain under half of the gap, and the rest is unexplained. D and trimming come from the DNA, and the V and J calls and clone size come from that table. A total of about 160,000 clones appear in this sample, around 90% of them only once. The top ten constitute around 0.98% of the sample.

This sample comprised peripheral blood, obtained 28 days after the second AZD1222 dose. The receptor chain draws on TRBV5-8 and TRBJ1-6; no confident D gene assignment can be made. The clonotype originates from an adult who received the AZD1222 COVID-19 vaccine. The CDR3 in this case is CASPRRQAAGNSPLHF. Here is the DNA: TGTGCCAGCCCCAGGAGGCAGGCCGCGGGAAATTCACCCCTCCACTTT.